These T cell receptor beta chains were read from a single sample in a study of blood T cell repertoires in COVID-19. Using immunoSEQ multiplex PCR, the repertoire was profiled, and TCRdb retains in-frame clones only, with some absent. The sample holds fewer than 200,000 clones, roughly 85% seen once. The material sequenced was peripheral blood. These TCRs come from a human donor with acute or convalescent COVID-19. The donor label of this sample is uncertain. Both conserved end residues are part of each CDR3. Fields, in order: V gene, clone size, D gene, J gene, CDR3 protein, CDR3 DNA. D genes are given only for firm matches. Rows give clone size only sometimes, using once, few, many, or a class for an expanded clone.

TRBV6-2/TRBV6-3,NA,NA,TRBJ2-2,CASSYSGGTGELFF,TGTGCCAGCAGTTACTCAGGGGGTACCGGGGAGCTGTTTTTT
TRBV30,once,NA,TRBJ2-3,CAWGPGNTDTQYF,TGTGCCTGGGGGCCCGGGAACACAGATACGCAGTATTTT
TRBV10-1,NA,NA,TRBJ2-1,CASSEASLASPLGSYNEQFF,TGCGCCAGCAGTGAGGCCTCTCTGGCTAGCCCGCTTGGCTCCTACAATGAGCAGTTCTTC
TRBV6-1,NA,NA,TRBJ1-6,CASSEFGLPSSYNSPLHF,TGTGCCAGCAGTGAATTCGGCCTCCCTAGCTCCTATAATTCACCCCTCCACTTT
TRBV27,NA,NA,TRBJ1-2,CASIARSGGPYGYTF,TGTGCCAGCATCGCCAGATCGGGGGGTCCATATGGCTACACCTTC
TRBV21-1,once,NA,TRBJ2-1,CASSKRVPGLGELSYNEQFF,TGTGCCAGCAGCAAAAGGGTGCCCGGGCTAGGGGAACTATCCTACAATGAGCAGTTCTTC
TRBV4-2,NA,TRBD1,TRBJ1-4,CASSPETGGDEKLFF,TGTGCCAGCAGCCCGGAGACAGGGGGAGACGAAAAACTGTTTTTT
TRBV5-8,NA,TRBD1,TRBJ2-2,CASSLMTGANTGELFF,TGTGCCAGCAGCCTTATGACAGGGGCGAACACCGGGGAGCTGTTTTTT
TRBV6-5,NA,NA,TRBJ1-2,CASSYRGGGFYGYTF,TGTGCCAGCAGTTACCGAGGCGGTGGATTTTATGGCTACACCTTC
TRBV12-5,NA,TRBD1,TRBJ2-3,CASGRGTGATDTQYF,TGTGCTAGTGGCAGGGGGACAGGGGCCACAGATACGCAGTATTTT
TRBV3-1/TRBV3-2,once,NA,TRBJ2-7,CASSQEWTVTPYEQYF,TGTGCCAGCAGCCAAGAGTGGACAGTGACCCCCTACGAGCAGTACTTC